These 8 T cell receptor beta chains were all obtained from the same sample, sequenced in a study of human T cells and chemical hapten exposure. TCRdb called the RACE reads again in MiXCR, with one record for every CDR3 protein. The table has around 110,000 distinct CDR3 sequences, around 10% seen once. As to time point: patch test 3, about 24 weeks after DPC sensitization. Stated treatment: therapeutic diphenylcyclopropenone sensitization with weekly scalp DPC. This material consisted of whole blood, taken in connection with sensitization to the hapten diphenylcyclopropenone (DPC). The origin of the receptors is a woman between 50 and 59 years old with alopecia areata. Some clones in this sample may be carry-over from other donors' samples.

The rearrangement joins TRBV5-4 to TRBJ2-3; no clear D gene. Germline assignment: CDR1 SGHNT and CDR2 YYREEE (reference sequence). The CDR3 has 16 amino acids. Trimming left V 4 bases short and J 0 bases short, with 15 bases between. As DNA, the CDR3 is TGTGCCAGCAGCCCTGGACCAGTCCGGAGCACAGATACGCAGTATTTT. Translation: CASSPGPVRSTDTQYF.

The chain is built from TRBV3-1 and TRBJ1-1; the D is unclear. Germline V gene sequence: CDR1 LGHDT, CDR2 YNNKEL (reference sequence). The V end lost 1 base, the J end lost 8 bases, and 11 bases lay between the germline ends. The CDR3 sequence is 13 residues long. CDR3 nucleotide sequence: TGTGCCAGCAGCCAAGTCGGTGGAGCCGAAGCTTTCTTT. Amino acid sequence: CASSQVGGAEAFF. Using reference TRBV3-1 and TRBJ1-1 for the parts outside the CDR3, the full variable domain is DTAVSQTPKYLVTQMGNDKSIKCEQNLGHDTMYWYKQDSKKFLKIMFSYNNKELIINETVPNRFSPKSPDKAHLNLHINSLELGDSAVYFCASSQVGGAEAFFGQGTRLTVV.

The chain uses TRBV20-1 and TRBJ2-1, with a tentative D call TRBD2 (5 bases). The V gene's germline CDR1 is DFQATT and CDR2 SNEGSKA (reference sequence). V was pared by 3 bases and J by 1 base, with 13 bases between. The CDR3 is 15 amino acids. CDR3: CSASPGESSYNEQFF. The CDR3 bases are TGCAGTGCTAGCCCCGGGGAATCATCCTACAATGAGCAGTTCTTC.

This clonotype was seen a handful of times. V usage is TRBV20-1 and J usage is TRBJ2-7; D is perhaps TRBD2 (6 bases). CDR3 length: 13 residues. Trimming stripped 6 bases from V and 4 bases from J, with 16 bases between. The germline CDR1 and CDR2 sequences are DFQATT and SNEGSKA (reference sequence). CDR3 amino acids: CSAPTRRDYEQYF. The CDR3 DNA sequence: TGCAGTGCCCCGACGAGGAGGGATTACGAGCAGTACTTC.

The rearrangement joins TRBV6-5 to TRBJ1-2, with 7 bases lining up with TRBD1. The CDR3 is 14 amino acids. The trim removed 6 bases at V and 2 bases at J, leaving 6 bases unmatched. Germline values: CDR1 MNHEY, CDR2 SVGAGI. CDR3 sequence: CASRVPGQNYGYTF. In DNA form, the CDR3 reads TGTGCCAGCAGGGTCCCGGGACAGAACTATGGCTACACCTTC.

The table lists this clonotype with a few counts. The genes are TRBV5-5 and TRBJ1-5, with no clear D. The V gene's germline CDR1 is SGHKS and CDR2 YYEKEE (reference sequence). The CDR3 extends over 14 amino acids. Trimming removed 2 bases from V and 4 bases from J, with 10 bases in between. The CDR3 region has the DNA TGTGCCAGCAGCTTAGAGCGGATTAATCAGCCCCAGCATTTT. This translates into CASSLERINQPQHF.

This clonotype was counted only a few times. The J gene is TRBJ2-5, the V gene TRBV5-1; 12 bases match TRBD2. CDR3 length equals 14 residues. J gave up 4 bases and V 9 bases, and 7 bases lay outside the gene matches. Germline CDR1 is SGHRS and CDR2 is YFSETQ. The CDR3 loop is CATSSGGARETQYF. The CDR3, as DNA: TGCGCCACCTCTAGCGGGGGGGCGCGAGAGACCCAGTACTTC.

This clonotype was counted between two and nine times. CDR3 sequence: CAGGGDNMNTEAFF. In DNA form, the CDR3 reads TGTGCCGGCGGAGGGGACAACATGAACACTGAAGCTTTCTTT. V is TRBV6-1 and J is TRBJ1-1; maybe TRBD1 (6 bases). Germline V gives CDR1 MNHNS, CDR2 SASEGT. V dropped 11 bases and J dropped 0 bases, with 16 bases sitting between them. The CDR3 is 14 residues long.